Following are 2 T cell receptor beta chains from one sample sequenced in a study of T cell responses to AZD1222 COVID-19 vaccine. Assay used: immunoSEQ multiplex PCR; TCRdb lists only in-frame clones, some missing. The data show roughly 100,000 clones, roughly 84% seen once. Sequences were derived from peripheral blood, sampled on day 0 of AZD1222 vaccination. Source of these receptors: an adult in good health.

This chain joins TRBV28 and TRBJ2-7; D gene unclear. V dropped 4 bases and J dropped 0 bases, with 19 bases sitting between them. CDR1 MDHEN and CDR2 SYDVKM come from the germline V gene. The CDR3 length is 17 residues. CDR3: CASSSLGSWDSSYEQYF. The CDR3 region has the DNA TGTGCCAGCAGTTCCCTCGGTTCGTGGGATAGCTCCTACGAGCAGTACTTC. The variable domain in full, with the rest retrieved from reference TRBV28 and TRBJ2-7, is DVKVTQSSRYLVKRTGEKVFLECVQDMDHENMFWYRQDPGLGLRLIYFSYDVKMKEKGDIPEGYSVSREKKERFSLILESASTNQTSMYLCASSSLGSWDSSYEQYFGPGTRLTVT.

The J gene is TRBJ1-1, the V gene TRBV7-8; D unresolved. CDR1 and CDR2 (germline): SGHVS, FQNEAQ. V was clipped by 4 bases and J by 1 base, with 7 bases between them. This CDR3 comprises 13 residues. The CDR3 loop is CASSSQANTEAFF. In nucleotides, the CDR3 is TGTGCCAGCAGCTCGCAGGCGAACACTGAAGCTTTCTTT.